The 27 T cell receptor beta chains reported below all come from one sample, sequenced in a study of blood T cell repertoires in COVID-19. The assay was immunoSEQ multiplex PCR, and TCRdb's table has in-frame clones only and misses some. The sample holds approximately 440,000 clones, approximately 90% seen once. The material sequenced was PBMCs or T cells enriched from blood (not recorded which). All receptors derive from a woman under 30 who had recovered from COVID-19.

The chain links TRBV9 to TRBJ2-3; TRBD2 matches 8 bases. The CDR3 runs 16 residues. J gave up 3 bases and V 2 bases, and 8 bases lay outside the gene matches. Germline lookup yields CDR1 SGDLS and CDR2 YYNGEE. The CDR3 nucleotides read TGTGCCAGCAGCGTGTCCCCCCGGGAGGGGACAGATACGCAGTATTTT. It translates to CASSVSPREGTDTQYF.

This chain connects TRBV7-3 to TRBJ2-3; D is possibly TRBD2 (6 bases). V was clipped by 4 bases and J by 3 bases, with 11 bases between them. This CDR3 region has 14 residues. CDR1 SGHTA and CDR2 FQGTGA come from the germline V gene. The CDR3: CASSSRTITDTQYF. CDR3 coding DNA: TGTGCCAGCAGCTCCCGGACTATTACAGATACGCAGTATTTT. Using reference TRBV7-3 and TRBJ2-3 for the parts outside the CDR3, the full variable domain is GAGVSQTPSNKVTEKGKYVELRCDPISGHTALYWYRQSLGQGPEFLIYFQGTGAADDSGLPNDRFFAVRPEGSVSTLKIQRTERGDSAVYLCASSSRTITDTQYFGPGTRLTVL.

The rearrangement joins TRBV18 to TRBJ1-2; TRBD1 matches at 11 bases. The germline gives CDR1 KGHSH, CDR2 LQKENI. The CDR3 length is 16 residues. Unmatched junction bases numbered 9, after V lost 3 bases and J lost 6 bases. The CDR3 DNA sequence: TGTGCCAGCTCACCCCAAGGGACAGGGGGAGGAGATGGCTACACCTTC. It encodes CASSPQGTGGGDGYTF.

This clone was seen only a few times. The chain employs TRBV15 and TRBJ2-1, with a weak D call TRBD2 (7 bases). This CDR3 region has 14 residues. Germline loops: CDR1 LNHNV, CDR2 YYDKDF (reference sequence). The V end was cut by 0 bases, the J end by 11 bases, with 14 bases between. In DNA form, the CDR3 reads TGTGCCACCAGCAGAGATAAGGGAGGGGGGAAGCAGTTCTTC. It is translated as CATSRDKGGGKQFF.

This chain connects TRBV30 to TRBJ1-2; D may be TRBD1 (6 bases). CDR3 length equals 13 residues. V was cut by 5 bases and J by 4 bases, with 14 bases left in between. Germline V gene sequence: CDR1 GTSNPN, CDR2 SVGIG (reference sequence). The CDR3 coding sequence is TGTGCCTGGCGGGGGGGCGAAGGCTATGGCTACACCTTC. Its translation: CAWRGGEGYGYTF.

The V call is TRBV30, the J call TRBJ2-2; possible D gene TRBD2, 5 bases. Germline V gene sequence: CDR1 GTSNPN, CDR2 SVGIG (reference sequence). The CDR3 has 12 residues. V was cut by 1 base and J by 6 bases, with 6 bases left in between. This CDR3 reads CAWSERAGELFF. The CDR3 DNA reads TGTGCCTGGAGTGAGAGGGCCGGGGAGCTGTTTTTT.

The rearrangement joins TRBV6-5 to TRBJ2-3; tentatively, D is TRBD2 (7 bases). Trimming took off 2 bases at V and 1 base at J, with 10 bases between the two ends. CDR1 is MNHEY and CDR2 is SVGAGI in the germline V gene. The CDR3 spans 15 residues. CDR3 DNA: TGTGCCAGCAGTTACGGGGGGGCCCGCACAGATACGCAGTATTTT. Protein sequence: CASSYGGARTDTQYF.

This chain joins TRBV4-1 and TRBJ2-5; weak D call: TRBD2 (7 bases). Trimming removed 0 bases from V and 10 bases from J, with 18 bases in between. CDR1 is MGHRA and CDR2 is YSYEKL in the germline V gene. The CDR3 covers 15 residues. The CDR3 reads CASSQDGGGARDQYF. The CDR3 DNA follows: TGCGCCAGCAGCCAAGACGGAGGGGGGGCTAGGGACCAGTACTTC.

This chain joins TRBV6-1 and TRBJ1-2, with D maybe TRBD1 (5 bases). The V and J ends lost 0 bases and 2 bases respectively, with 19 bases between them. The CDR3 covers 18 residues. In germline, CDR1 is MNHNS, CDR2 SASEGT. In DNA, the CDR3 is TGTGCCAGCAGTGAAGCGGGGCAGGGTATATCCTTAAACTATGGCTACACCTTC. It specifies CASSEAGQGISLNYGYTF.

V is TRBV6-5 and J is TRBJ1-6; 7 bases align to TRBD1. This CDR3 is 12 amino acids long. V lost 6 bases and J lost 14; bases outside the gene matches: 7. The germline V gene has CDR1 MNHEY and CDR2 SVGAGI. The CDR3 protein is CASSYKGATLHF. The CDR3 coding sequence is TGTGCCAGCAGCTATAAGGGGGCCACCCTCCACTTT.

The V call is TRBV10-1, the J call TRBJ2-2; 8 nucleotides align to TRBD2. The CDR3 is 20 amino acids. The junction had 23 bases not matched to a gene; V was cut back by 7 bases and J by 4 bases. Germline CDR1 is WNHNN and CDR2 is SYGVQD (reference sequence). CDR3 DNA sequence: TGCGCCAGCATCGTCAAGCGGGGGACCCTCTCGGCTCTCCTCACCGGGGAGCTGTTTTTT. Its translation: CASIVKRGTLSALLTGELFF.

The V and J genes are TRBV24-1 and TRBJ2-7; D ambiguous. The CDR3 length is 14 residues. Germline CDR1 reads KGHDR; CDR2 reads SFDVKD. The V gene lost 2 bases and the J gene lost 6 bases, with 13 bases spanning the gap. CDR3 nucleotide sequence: TGTGCCACCAGTGATTATACTTCAGGCGCCGAGCAGTACTTC. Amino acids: CATSDYTSGAEQYF.

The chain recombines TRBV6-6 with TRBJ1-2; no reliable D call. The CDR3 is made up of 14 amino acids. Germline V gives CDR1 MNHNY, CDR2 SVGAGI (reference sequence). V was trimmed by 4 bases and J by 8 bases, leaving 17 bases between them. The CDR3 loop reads CASSSQVMGWGYTF. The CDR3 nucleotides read TGTGCCAGCAGTTCCCAAGTGATGGGCTGGGGCTACACCTTC.

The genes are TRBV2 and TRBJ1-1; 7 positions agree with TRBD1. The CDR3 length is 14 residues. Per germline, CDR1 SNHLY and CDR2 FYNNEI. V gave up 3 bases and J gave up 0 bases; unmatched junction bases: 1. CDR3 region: CASSERGLNTEAFF. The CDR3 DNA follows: TGTGCCAGCAGTGAGAGGGGGCTGAACACTGAAGCTTTCTTT.

In DNA, the CDR3 is TGTGCCAGCAGCTTAGGGACCGACAGGGCGAAGTACTTC. Its translation: CASSLGTDRAKYF. V and J are TRBV7-9 and TRBJ2-7; 7 bases map to TRBD1. V shed 1 base, J shed 11 bases, and the junction held 8 bases outside the gene matches. The CDR3 is made up of 13 amino acids. The V gene's germline CDR1 is SEHNR and CDR2 FQNEAQ (reference sequence).

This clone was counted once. CDR3 bases: TGTGCCAGCAGCTTACGGCAAGAGACCCAGTACTTC. Its translation is CASSLRQETQYF. The rearrangement uses TRBV5-6 and TRBJ2-5; D is unclear. Germline CDR1 is SGHDT and CDR2 is YYEEEE. Trimming stripped 2 bases from V and 2 bases from J, with 4 bases between. This CDR3 spans 12 amino acids.

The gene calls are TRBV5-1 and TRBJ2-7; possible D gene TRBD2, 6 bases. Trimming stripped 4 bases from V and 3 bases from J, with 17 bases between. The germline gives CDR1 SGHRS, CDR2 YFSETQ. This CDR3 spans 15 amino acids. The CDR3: CASSPGLPNGYEQYF. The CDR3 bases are TGCGCCAGCAGCCCGGGACTCCCGAACGGCTACGAGCAGTACTTC.

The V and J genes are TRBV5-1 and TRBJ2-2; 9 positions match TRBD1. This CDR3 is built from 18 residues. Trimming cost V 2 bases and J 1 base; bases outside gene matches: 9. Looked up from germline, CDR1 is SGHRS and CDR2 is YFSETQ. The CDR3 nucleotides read TGCGCCAGCAGCTTATTTTCACCGGGACAGGGGAACACCGGGGAGCTGTTTTTT. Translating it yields CASSLFSPGQGNTGELFF.

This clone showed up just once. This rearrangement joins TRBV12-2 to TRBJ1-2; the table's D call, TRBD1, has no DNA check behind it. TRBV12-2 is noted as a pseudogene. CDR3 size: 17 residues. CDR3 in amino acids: CASRPRTARYYNYGYTF. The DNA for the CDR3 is TGTGCAAGTCGCCCCCGGACAGCTCGCTATTATAACTATGGCTACACCTTC.

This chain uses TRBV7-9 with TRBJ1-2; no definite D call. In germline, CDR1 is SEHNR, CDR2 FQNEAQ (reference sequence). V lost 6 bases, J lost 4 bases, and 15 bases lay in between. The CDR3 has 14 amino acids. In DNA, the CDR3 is TGTGCCAGCAGGCAAACACAGAGTACCTATGGCTACACCTTC. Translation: CASRQTQSTYGYTF.

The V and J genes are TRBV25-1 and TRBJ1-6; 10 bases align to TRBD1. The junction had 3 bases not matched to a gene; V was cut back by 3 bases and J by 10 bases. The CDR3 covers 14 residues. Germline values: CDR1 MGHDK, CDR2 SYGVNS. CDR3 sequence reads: CASSETGGDSPLHF. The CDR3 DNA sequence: TGTGCCAGCAGTGAGACAGGGGGCGACTCACCCCTCCACTTT.

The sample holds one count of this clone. The CDR3 spells CASSLGTGSLGYTF. CDR3 nucleotide sequence: TGTGCCAGCAGCCTCGGGACAGGGTCCCTTGGCTACACCTTC. This sequence joins TRBV6-5 and TRBJ1-2; 9 bases match TRBD1. The CDR3 covers 14 residues. Germline V gives CDR1 MNHEY, CDR2 SVGAGI. The ends lost 6 bases at V and 7 bases at J; junction bases unmatched: 9.

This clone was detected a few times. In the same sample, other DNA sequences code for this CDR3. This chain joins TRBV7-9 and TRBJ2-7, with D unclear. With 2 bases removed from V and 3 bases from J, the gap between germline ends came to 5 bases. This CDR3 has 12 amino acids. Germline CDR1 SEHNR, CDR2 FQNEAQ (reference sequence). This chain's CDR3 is CASSLRGYEQYF. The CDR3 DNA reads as TGTGCCAGCAGCTTACGAGGCTACGAGCAGTACTTC.

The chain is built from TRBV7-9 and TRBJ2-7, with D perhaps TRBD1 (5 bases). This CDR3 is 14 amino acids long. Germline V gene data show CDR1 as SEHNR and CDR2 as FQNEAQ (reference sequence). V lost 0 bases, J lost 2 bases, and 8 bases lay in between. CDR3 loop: CASSLASQAYEQYF. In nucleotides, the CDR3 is TGTGCCAGCAGCTTAGCTTCACAGGCCTACGAGCAGTACTTC.

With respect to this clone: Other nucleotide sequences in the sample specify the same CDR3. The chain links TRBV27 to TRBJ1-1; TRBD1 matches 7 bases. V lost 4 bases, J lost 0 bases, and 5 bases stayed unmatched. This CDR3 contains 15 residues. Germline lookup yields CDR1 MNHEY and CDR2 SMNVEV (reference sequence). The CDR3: CASSSLQGMNTEAFF. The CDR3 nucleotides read TGTGCCAGCAGTTCCCTACAGGGGATGAACACTGAAGCTTTCTTT.

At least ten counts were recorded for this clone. DNA of the CDR3: TGCGCCAGCAGTCAGAGTAGTTATTCACCCCTCCACTTT. Its translation: CASSQSSYSPLHF. The V call is TRBV23-1, the J call TRBJ1-6; D unclear. TRBV23-1 is sorted into the ORF group, with uncertain function. V was cut by 3 bases and J by 8 bases, with 8 bases left in between. The CDR3 contains 13 residues.

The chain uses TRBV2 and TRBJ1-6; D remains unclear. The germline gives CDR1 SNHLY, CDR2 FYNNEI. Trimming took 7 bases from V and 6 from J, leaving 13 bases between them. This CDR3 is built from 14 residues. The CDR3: CASNMEQINSPLHF. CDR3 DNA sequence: TGTGCCAGCAATATGGAACAGATTAATTCACCCCTCCACTTT.